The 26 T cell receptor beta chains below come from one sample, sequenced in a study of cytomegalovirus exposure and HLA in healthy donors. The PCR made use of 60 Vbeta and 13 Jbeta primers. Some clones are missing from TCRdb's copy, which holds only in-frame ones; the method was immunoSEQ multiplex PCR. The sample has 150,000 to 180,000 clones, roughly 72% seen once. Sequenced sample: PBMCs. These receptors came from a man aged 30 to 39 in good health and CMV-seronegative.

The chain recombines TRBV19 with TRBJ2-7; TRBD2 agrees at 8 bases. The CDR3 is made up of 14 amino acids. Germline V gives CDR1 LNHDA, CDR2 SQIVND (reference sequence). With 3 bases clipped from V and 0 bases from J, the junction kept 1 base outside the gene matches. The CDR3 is CASSIAGGSYEQYF. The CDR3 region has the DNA TGTGCCAGTAGTATTGCGGGGGGCTCCTACGAGCAGTACTTC.

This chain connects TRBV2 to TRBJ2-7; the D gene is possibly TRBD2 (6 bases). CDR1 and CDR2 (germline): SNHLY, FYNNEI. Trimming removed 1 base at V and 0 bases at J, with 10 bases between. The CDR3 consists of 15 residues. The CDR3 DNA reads TGTGCCAGCAGTGAAGGGGCGGGGAGCTCCTACGAGCAGTACTTC. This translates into CASSEGAGSSYEQYF.

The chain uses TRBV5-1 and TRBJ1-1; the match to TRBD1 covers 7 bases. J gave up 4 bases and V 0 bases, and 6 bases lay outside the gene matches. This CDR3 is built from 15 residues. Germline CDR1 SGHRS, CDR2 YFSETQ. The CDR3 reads CASSLGPGGGTEAFF. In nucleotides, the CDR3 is TGCGCCAGCAGCTTGGGACCAGGGGGAGGCACTGAAGCTTTCTTT.

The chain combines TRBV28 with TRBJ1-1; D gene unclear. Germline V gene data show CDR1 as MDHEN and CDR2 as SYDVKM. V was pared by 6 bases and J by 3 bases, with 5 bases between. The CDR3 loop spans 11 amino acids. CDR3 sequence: CASRRYTEAFF. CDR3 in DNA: TGTGCCAGCAGGAGATACACTGAAGCTTTCTTT.

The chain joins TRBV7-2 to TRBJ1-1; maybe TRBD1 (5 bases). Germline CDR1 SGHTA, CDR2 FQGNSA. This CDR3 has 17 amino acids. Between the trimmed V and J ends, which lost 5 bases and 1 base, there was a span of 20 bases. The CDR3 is CASSRGPPQGANTEAFF. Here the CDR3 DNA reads TGTGCCAGCAGCCGCGGCCCTCCCCAGGGTGCGAACACTGAAGCTTTCTTT.

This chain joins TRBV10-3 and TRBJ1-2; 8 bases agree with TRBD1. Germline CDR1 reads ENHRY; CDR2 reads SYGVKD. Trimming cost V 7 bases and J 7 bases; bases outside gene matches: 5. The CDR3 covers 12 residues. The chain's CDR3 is CAIKETGGGYTF. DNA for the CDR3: TGTGCCATCAAGGAAACAGGGGGTGGCTACACCTTC.

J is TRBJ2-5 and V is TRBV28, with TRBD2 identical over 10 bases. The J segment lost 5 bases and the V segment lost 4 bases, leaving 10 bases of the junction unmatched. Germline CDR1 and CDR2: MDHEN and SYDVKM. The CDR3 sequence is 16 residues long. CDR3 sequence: CASSSNPTSGWETQYF. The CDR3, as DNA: TGTGCCAGCAGTTCTAACCCGACTAGCGGGTGGGAGACCCAGTACTTC.

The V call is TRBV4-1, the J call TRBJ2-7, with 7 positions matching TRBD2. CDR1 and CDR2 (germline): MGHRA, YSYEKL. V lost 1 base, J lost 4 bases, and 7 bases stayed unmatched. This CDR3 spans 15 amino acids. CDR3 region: CASSQGGGIWYEQYF. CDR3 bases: TGCGCCAGCAGCCAAGGGGGGGGGATATGGTACGAGCAGTACTTC.

CDR3 amino acids: CASSLEASGGPNEQFF. In nucleotides, the CDR3 is TGTGCCAGCAGCTTAGAAGCCAGCGGGGGCCCGAATGAGCAGTTCTTC. The chain uses TRBV11-1 and TRBJ2-1, with 8 nucleotides matching TRBD2. The germline CDR1 and CDR2 sequences are SGHAT and FQDESV (reference sequence). Trimming took 1 base from V and 7 from J; bases not matched to a gene: 9. CDR3 length equals 16 residues.

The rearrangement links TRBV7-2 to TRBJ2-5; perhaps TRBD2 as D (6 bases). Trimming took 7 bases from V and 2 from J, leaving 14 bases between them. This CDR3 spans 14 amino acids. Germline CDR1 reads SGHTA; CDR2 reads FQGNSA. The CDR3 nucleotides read TGTGCCAGCACCCCCCTCGGGGGACAAGAGACCCAGTACTTC. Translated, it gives CASTPLGGQETQYF.

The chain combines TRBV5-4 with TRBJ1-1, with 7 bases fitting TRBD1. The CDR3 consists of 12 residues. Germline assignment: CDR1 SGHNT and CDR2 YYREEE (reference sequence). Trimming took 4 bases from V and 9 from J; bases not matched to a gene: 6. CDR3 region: CASSRGTEQAFF. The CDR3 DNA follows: TGTGCCAGCAGCCGGGGGACAGAACAAGCTTTCTTT.

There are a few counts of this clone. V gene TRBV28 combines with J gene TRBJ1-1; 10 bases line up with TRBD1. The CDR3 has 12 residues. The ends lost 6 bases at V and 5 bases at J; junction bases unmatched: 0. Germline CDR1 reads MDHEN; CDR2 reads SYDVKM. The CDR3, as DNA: TGTGCCAGCAGGGGACAGGGGACTGAAGCTTTCTTT. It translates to CASRGQGTEAFF.

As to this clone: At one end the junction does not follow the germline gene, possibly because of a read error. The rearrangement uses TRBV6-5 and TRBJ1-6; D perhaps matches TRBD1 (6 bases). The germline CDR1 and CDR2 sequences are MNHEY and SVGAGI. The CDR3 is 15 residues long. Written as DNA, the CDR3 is TGTGCCAGCAGCCGCGGGGGCACCTATAATTCACCCCTCAACTTT. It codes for CASSRGGTYNSPLNF.

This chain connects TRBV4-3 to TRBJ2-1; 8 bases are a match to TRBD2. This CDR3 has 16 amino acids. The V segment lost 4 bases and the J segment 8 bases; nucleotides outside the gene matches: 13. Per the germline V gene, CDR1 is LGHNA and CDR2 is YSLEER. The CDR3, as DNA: TGCGCCAGCAGCCCCCGAGGGGCGGGGGGCCATTATGAGCAGTTCTTC. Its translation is CASSPRGAGGHYEQFF.

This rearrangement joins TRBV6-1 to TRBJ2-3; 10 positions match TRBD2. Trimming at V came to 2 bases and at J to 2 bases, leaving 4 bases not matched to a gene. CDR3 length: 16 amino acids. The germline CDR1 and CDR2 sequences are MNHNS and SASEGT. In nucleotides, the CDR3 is TGTGCCAGCAGTGAATCTAGCGGGGGAAACACAGATACGCAGTATTTT. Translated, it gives CASSESSGGNTDTQYF.

The CDR3 loop is CASSPKGSQKGEAFF. In nucleotides, the CDR3 is TGTGCCAGCAGTCCCAAGGGCAGCCAGAAGGGGGAAGCTTTCTTT. The rearrangement joins TRBV27 to TRBJ1-1, with a tentative D call TRBD1 (5 bases). The CDR3 runs to 15 residues. V dropped 5 bases and J dropped 8 bases, with 21 bases sitting between them. Germline loops: CDR1 MNHEY, CDR2 SMNVEV (reference sequence).

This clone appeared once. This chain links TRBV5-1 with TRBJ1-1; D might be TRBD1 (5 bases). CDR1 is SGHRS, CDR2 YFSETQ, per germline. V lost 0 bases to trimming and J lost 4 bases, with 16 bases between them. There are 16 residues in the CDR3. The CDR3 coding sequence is TGCGCCAGCAGCTTGGGAGGTTGGGGGGTGGGCACTGAAGCTTTCTTT. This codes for CASSLGGWGVGTEAFF.

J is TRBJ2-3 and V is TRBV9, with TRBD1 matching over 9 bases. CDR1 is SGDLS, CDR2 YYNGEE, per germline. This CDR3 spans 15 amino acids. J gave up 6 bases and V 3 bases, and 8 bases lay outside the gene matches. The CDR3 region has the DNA TGTGCCAGCAGCGCGCCCGGGACAGGGTCTGATACGCAGTATTTT. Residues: CASSAPGTGSDTQYF. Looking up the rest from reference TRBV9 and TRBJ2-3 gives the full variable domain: DSGVTQTPKHLITATGQRVTLRCSPRSGDLSVYWYQQSLDQGLQFLIQYYNGEERAKGNILERFSAQQFPDLHSELNLSSLELGDSALYFCASSAPGTGSDTQYFGPGTRLTVL.

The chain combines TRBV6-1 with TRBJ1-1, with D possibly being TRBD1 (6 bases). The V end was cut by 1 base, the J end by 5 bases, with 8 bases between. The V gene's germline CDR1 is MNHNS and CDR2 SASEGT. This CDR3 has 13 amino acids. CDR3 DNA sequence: TGTGCCAGCAGTGAAGTGGACAGTACTGAAGCTTTCTTT. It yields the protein CASSEVDSTEAFF.

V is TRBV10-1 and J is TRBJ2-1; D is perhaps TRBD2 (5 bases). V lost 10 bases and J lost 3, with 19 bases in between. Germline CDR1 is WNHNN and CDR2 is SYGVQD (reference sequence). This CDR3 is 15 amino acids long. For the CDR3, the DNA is TGCGCCACTGTTAGAAAGTCAGGACTCTACAATGAGCAGTTCTTC. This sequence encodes CATVRKSGLYNEQFF.

The CDR3 protein is CASSLDPGQGVNEKLFF. CDR3 DNA: TGCGCCAGCAGCTTGGACCCGGGACAGGGCGTTAATGAAAAACTGTTTTTT. This chain uses TRBV5-1 with TRBJ1-4; 9 bases are a match to TRBD1. The CDR3 is made up of 17 amino acids. After removal of 0 bases from V and 4 bases from J, the junction contained 7 bases not matched to a gene. Germline V lookup: CDR1 SGHRS, CDR2 YFSETQ.

The CDR3 sequence: CASSQRGGESTEAFF. The DNA for the CDR3 is TGTGCCAGCTCACAAAGAGGGGGAGAATCAACTGAAGCTTTCTTT. V usage is TRBV18 and J usage is TRBJ1-1, with D tentatively TRBD1 (6 bases). CDR3 length: 15 amino acids. With 4 bases removed from V and 5 bases from J, the gap between germline ends came to 17 bases. The germline V gene has CDR1 KGHSH and CDR2 LQKENI. The full variable domain, in which reference TRBV18 and TRBJ1-1 provide the parts outside the CDR3, is NAGVMQNPRHLVRRRGQEARLRCSPMKGHSHVYWYRQLPEEGLKFMVYLQKENIIDESGMPKERFSAEFPKEGPSILRIQQVVRGDSAAYFCASSQRGGESTEAFFGQGTRLTVV.

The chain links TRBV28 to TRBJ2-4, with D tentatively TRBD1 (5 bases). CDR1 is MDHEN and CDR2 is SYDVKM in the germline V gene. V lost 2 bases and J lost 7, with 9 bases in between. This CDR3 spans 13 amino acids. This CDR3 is CASSLARANIQYF. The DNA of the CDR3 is TGTGCCAGCAGTTTAGCCAGGGCGAACATTCAGTACTTC.

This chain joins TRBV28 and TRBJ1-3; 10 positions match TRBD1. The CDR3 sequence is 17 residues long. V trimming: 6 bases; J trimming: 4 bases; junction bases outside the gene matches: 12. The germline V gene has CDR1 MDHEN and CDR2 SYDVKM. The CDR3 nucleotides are TGTGCCAGCAGGCCTAATCCGGGACAGGGGTACGGAAACACCATATATTTT. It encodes CASRPNPGQGYGNTIYF.

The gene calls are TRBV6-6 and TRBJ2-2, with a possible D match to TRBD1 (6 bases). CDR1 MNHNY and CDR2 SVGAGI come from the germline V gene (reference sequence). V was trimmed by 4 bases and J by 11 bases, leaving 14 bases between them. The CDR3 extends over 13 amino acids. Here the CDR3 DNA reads TGTGCCAGCAGTTCACAGGGTTTGGGAGAGCTGTTTTTT. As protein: CASSSQGLGELFF.

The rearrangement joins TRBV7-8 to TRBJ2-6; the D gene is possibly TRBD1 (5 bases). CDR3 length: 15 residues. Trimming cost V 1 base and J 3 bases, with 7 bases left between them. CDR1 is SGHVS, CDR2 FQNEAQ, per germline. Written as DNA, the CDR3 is TGTGCCAGCAGCTTAGTGGGGCGTGGGGCCAACGTCCTGACTTTC. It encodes CASSLVGRGANVLTF.